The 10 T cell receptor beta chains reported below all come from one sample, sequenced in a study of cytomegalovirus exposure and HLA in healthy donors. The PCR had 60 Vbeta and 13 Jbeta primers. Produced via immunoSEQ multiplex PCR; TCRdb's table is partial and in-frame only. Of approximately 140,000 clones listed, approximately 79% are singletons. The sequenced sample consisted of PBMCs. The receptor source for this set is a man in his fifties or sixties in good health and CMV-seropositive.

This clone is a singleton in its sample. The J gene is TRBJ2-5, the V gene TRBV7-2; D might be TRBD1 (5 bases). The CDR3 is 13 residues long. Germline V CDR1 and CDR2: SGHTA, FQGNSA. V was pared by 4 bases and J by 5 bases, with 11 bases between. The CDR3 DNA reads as TGTGCCAGCAGCTCAGGGTTTCAGGAGACCCAGTACTTC. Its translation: CASSSGFQETQYF.

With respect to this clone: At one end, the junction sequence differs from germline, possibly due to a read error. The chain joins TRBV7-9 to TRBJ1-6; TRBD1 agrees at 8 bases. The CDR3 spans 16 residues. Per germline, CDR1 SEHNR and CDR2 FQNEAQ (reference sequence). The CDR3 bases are TGTTCCAGCAGCCGCACAGGGGGCTCCTATAATTCACCCCTCCACTTT. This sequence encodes CSSSRTGGSYNSPLHF.

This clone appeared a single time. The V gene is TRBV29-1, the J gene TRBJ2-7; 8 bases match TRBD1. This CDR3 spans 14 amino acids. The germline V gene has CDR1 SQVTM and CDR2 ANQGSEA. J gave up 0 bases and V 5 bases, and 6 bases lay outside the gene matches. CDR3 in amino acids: CSVYRGTSSYEQYF. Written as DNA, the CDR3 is TGCAGCGTTTACAGGGGGACGAGCTCCTACGAGCAGTACTTC.

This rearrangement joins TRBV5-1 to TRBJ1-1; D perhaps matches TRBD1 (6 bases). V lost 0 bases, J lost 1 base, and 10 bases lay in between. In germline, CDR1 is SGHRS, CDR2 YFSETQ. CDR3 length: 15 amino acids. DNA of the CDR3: TGCGCCAGCAGCTTGGCCGGGACAAAGAACACTGAAGCTTTCTTT. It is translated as CASSLAGTKNTEAFF.

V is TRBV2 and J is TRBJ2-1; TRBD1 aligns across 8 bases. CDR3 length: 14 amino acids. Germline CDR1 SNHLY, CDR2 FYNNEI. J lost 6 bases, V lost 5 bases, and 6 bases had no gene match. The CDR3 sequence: CASSRTGSGNEQFF. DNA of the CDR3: TGTGCCAGCAGTCGGACAGGGTCTGGCAATGAGCAGTTCTTC.

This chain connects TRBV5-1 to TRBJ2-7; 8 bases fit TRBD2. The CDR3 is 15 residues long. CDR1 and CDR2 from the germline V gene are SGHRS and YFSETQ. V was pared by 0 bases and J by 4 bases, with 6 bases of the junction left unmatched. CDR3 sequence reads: CASSLGSGSAYEQYF. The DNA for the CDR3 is TGCGCCAGCAGCTTGGGAAGCGGGAGTGCTTACGAGCAGTACTTC.

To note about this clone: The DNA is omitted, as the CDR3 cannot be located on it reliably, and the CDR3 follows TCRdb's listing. Here the CDR3 reads CASILGQGTHGYTF. V gene TRBV28 combines with J gene TRBJ1-2; the table calls TRBD1, which could not be checked here. Counting both end residues, the CDR3 totals 14 amino acids. Per the germline V gene, CDR1 is MDHEN and CDR2 is SYDVKM.

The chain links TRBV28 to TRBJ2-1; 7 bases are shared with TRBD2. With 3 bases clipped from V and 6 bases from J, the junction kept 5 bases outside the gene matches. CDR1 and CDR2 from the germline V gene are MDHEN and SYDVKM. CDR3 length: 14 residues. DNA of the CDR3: TGTGCCAGCAGTTTTGGCGGGAGCGGCAATGAGCAGTTCTTC. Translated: CASSFGGSGNEQFF.

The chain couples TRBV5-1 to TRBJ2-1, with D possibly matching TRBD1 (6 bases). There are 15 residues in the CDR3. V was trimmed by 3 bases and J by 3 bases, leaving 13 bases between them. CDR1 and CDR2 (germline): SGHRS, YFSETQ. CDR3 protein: CASSYSGVDYNEQFF. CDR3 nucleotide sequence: TGCGCCAGCAGCTACTCAGGGGTAGACTACAATGAGCAGTTCTTC.

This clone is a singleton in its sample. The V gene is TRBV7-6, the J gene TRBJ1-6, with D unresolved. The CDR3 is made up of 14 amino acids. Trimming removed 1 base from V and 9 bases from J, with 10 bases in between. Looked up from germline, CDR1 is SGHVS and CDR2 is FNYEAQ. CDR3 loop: CASSLVYRTSPLHF. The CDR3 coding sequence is TGTGCCAGCAGCTTAGTTTACAGAACTTCACCCCTCCACTTT.